These 2 T cell receptor beta chains were all obtained from the same sample, sequenced in a study of response to subunit inactivated influenza vaccine. TCRdb processed the RT-PCR reads anew with MiXCR; each CDR3 protein has one entry. There are roughly 540,000 distinct CDR3 sequences in the sample; approximately 24% occur only once, and approximately 2.9% lies in the top ten. This sample also appeared in a second study, on T cells expressing NK-cell markers. That study adds: Synthesis of TCR beta cDNA relied on 5'RACE template switching carrying UMIs.

The sequenced sample was CD4+ T cells sorted from PBMCs, obtained 11 to 12 days after vaccination. Receptors originate from a man aged 50-60 years who received an inactivated influenza vaccine.

This clonotype came up a few times. The rearrangement joins TRBV27 to TRBJ2-1, with a possible D match to TRBD1 (6 bases). CDR1 and CDR2 (germline): MNHEY, SMNVEV (reference sequence). V dropped 10 bases and J dropped 0 bases, with 13 bases sitting between them. The CDR3 totals 14 residues. In DNA form, the CDR3 reads TGTGCCACCCATAAAGGGGGCTCCTACAATGAGCAGTTCTTC. It codes for CATHKGGSYNEQFF.

The chain couples TRBV7-2 to TRBJ1-6; D uncertain. This CDR3 comprises 14 residues. Between the trimmed V and J ends, which lost 1 base and 10 bases, there was a span of 11 bases. Germline V lookup: CDR1 SGHTA, CDR2 FQGNSA. The CDR3, as DNA: TGTGCCAGCAGCTTAGATCTGGGTAGCTCACCCCTCCACTTT. Protein product: CASSLDLGSSPLHF.